This T cell receptor beta chain derives from a study of identical twins. Using its own MiXCR run on the 5' RACE reads, TCRdb lists one record per CDR3 protein. The table has 520,000 or so distinct CDR3 sequences, roughly a fifth seen once; the top ten hold about 0.91%. Germline V lookup: CDR1 SGHDT, CDR2 YYEEEE. This CDR3 contains 15 residues. Trimming cost V 5 bases and J 3 bases; bases outside gene matches: 6. This clonotype was seen a few times. The sample also formed part of further work on T cells expressing NK-cell markers. That work adds: One observes that, in four donors, these clonotypes were also the leading ones within the CD3+CD56-NKG2C+ fraction.

The TCR was taken from a woman aged 18 to 35 in good health. Sequencing was done on a sample of CD4+ T cells sorted from blood. The rearrangement joins TRBV5-6 to TRBJ2-3; 10 bases line up with TRBD2. The CDR3 region has the DNA TGTGCCAGCAGGTCAAGCGGGGGGGCTACAGATACGCAGTATTTT. Protein sequence: CASRSSGGATDTQYF. Complete variable domain (other parts from reference TRBV5-6 and TRBJ2-3): DAGVTQSPTHLIKTRGQQVTLRCSPKSGHDTVSWYQQALGQGPQFIFQYYEEEERQRGNFPDRFSGHQFPNYSSELNVNALLLGDSALYLCASRSSGGATDTQYFGPGTRLTVL.